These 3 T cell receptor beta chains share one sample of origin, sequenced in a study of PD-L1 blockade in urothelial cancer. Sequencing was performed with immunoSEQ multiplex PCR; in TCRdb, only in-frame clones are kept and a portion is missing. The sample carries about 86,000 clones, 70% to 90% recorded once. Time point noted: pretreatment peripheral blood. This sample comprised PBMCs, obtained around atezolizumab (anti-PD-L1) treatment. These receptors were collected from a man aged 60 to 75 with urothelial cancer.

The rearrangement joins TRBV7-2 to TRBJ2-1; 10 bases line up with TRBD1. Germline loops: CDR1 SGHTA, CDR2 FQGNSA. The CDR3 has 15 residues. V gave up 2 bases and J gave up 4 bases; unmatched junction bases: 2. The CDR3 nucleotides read TGTGCCAGCAGCTTACGGACAGGGGGATACAATGAGCAGTTCTTC. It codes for CASSLRTGGYNEQFF.

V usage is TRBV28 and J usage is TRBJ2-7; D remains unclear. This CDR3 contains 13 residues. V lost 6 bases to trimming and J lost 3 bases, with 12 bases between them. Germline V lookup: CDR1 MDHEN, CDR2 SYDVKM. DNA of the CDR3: TGTGCCAGCAGACCGGGTTCCAACTACGAGCAGTACTTC. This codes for CASRPGSNYEQYF.

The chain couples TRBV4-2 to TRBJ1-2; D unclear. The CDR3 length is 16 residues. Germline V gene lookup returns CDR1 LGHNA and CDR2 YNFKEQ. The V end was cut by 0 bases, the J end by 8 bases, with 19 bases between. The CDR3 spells CASSQDQKSSAKGYTF. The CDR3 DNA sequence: TGTGCCAGCAGCCAAGATCAGAAAAGCAGCGCGAAAGGCTACACCTTC.